This T cell receptor beta chain stems from a study of T cells expressing NK-cell markers. Study-wide results and caveats: The leading position in the CD3+CD56-NKG2C+ fraction of a handful of donors also went to these clonotypes.

CDR1 SGHDN and CDR2 FVKESK come from the germline V gene. The CDR3 length is 17 residues. As regards this clonotype: Its antigen is currently unknown.

Reprocessing the 5' RACE reads, TCRdb reports a single entry for every CDR3 protein and omits DNA. Here the sample table reports 25,000 to 35,000 distinct CDR3 sequences. Sequenced material: blood T cells: a sorted CD56 or NKG2C T cell subset, CD4+ or CD8+ T cells, or bulk PBMC T cells (not recorded which). The receptor's source is a woman aged 18-70 years in good health. The chain joins TRBV14 to TRBJ2-1; the D call from TCRdb, TRBD1, cannot be confirmed without DNA. The CDR3 loop is CASSQDPDRSIYNEQFF.